A selection of T cell receptor beta chains follows, all from one sample in a study of OX40 agonist ivuxolimab in advanced cancers. The method was immunoSEQ multiplex PCR; TCRdb's version includes in-frame clones alone and lacks a portion of them. Seen here are around 75,000 clones, just under 90% observed once, and the top ten hold approximately 2.4%. The sequencing used CD4+ or CD8+ T cells sorted from blood, collected in a trial of the OX40 agonist ivuxolimab. The receptors derive from an adult with an advanced solid tumor such as melanoma, head and neck, liver or kidney cancer. Each CDR3 is given with its conserved first and last residue. The D gene is left open where the match is weak. A row's size may be missing; if present it is once, few, many or a size class.

v_gene: TRBV4-1
abundance: .
j_gene: TRBJ2-3
d_gene: .
CDR3aa: CASSLRGGETSTDTQYF
CDR3nt: TGCGCCAGCTCGTTAAGGGGGGGAGAAACTAGCACAGATACGCAGTATTTT

v_gene: TRBV5-1
abundance: .
j_gene: TRBJ1-1
d_gene: TRBD1
CDR3aa: CASSWGQGRDTEAFF
CDR3nt: TGCGCCAGCAGCTGGGGACAGGGTCGGGACACTGAAGCTTTCTTT

v_gene: TRBV19
abundance: .
j_gene: TRBJ1-1
d_gene: TRBD1
CDR3aa: CASSPPPGQGLNTEAFF
CDR3nt: TGTGCCAGTAGTCCACCTCCGGGACAGGGATTGAACACTGAAGCTTTCTTT

v_gene: TRBV7-6
abundance: once
j_gene: TRBJ1-5
d_gene: .
CDR3aa: CASSLVRNQPQHF
CDR3nt: TGTGCCAGCAGCTTGGTCCGGAATCAGCCCCAGCATTTT

v_gene: TRBV2
abundance: .
j_gene: TRBJ2-1
d_gene: .
CDR3aa: CASSEMGYNEQFF
CDR3nt: TGTGCCAGCAGTGAAATGGGTTACAATGAGCAGTTCTTC

v_gene: TRBV5-1
abundance: .
j_gene: TRBJ2-2
d_gene: .
CDR3aa: CASSPQGGGGELFF
CDR3nt: TGCGCCAGCAGCCCCCAGGGGGGTGGCGGGGAGCTGTTTTTT

v_gene: TRBV14
abundance: .
j_gene: TRBJ2-4
d_gene: .
CDR3aa: CASSQERGVSKNIQYF
CDR3nt: TGTGCCAGCAGCCAAGAAAGGGGGGTCTCCAAAAACATTCAGTACTTC

v_gene: TRBV5-4
abundance: .
j_gene: TRBJ2-5
d_gene: TRBD2
CDR3aa: CASSSTSGAGQETQYF
CDR3nt: TGTGCCAGCAGCTCTACTAGCGGGGCCGGCCAGGAGACCCAGTACTTC

v_gene: TRBV30
abundance: .
j_gene: TRBJ2-1
d_gene: TRBD2
CDR3aa: CAWSVRSGTNEQFF
CDR3nt: TGTGCCTGGAGTGTACGAAGCGGGACCAATGAGCAGTTCTTC

v_gene: TRBV5-5
abundance: .
j_gene: TRBJ1-3
d_gene: .
CDR3aa: CASSYETLGNTIYF
CDR3nt: TGTGCCAGCAGCTATGAGACCCTTGGAAACACCATATATTTT

v_gene: TRBV10-2
abundance: .
j_gene: TRBJ2-3
d_gene: .
CDR3aa: CASSIREDTQYF
CDR3nt: TGCGCCAGCAGCATCAGGGAGGATACGCAGTATTTT

v_gene: TRBV7-6
abundance: .
j_gene: TRBJ2-7
d_gene: .
CDR3aa: CASSLGPGESYEQYF
CDR3nt: TGTGCCAGCAGCTTAGGCCCGGGGGAGTCCTACGAGCAGTACTTC

v_gene: TRBV11-2
abundance: once
j_gene: TRBJ1-1
d_gene: .
CDR3aa: CASRSRAGTEAFF
CDR3nt: TGTGCCAGCAGATCCCGCGCGGGGACTGAAGCTTTCTTT

v_gene: TRBV30
abundance: once
j_gene: TRBJ1-5
d_gene: TRBD1
CDR3aa: CAFSRGQLARNQPQHF
CDR3nt: TGTGCCTTCTCCAGGGGGCAGTTGGCTCGCAATCAGCCCCAGCATTTT

v_gene: TRBV28
abundance: .
j_gene: TRBJ2-7
d_gene: .
CDR3aa: CASSLYPYEQYF
CDR3nt: TGTGCCAGCAGTTTATATCCCTACGAGCAGTACTTC

v_gene: TRBV20-1
abundance: once
j_gene: TRBJ1-3
d_gene: .
CDR3aa: CSANGGNHIYF
CDR3nt: TGCAGTGCTAACGGGGGAAACCATATATATTTT

v_gene: TRBV20-1
abundance: few
j_gene: TRBJ1-1
d_gene: .
CDR3aa: CSAPINTEAFF
CDR3nt: TGCAGTGCCCCCATAAACACTGAAGCTTTCTTT

v_gene: TRBV6-5
abundance: .
j_gene: TRBJ2-1
d_gene: .
CDR3aa: CASSYLGGYPYNEQFF
CDR3nt: TGTGCCAGCAGTTACTTAGGAGGGTACCCCTACAATGAGCAGTTCTTC